This T cell receptor (beta chain) was identified during a study of post-analysis software for immune sequencing data. In the study overall: In terms of disease course, relapsing-remitting, secondary progressive and progressive-relapsing multiple sclerosis were included.

Concerning this clonotype: Its antigen is not identified.

General observations from the study: Under F measure analysis, samples from one preparation batch co-clustered strongly. Patients carried four or five TRBV segments more frequently than controls did, and TRBV5-6, TRBV5-1 and TRBV20-1 were among them.

V shed 2 bases, J shed 7 bases, and the junction held 4 bases outside the gene matches. The CDR3 sequence is 15 residues long. The V gene's germline CDR1 is SGHTA and CDR2 FQGNSA. Prepared libraries of TCR beta cDNA carried unique molecular identifiers. Some 500,000 cDNA molecules were obtained per 1 to 10 million input T cells. TCRdb reprocessed the PCR reads via MiXCR and lists one record per CDR3 protein. The sample has about 800,000 distinct CDR3 sequences; approximately 30% are singletons. The sequencing input was blood. The gene calls are TRBV7-2 and TRBJ2-4; 11 bases map to TRBD1. This sequence originates from a girl between 5 and 17 years old with multiple sclerosis. The chain's CDR3 is CASSLSRDRGNIQYF. CDR3 DNA sequence: TGTGCCAGCAGCTTAAGTAGGGACAGGGGGAACATTCAGTACTTC.